The rows below give T cell receptor beta chains drawn from one sample of a study of identical twins. MiXCR, applied by TCRdb to the 5' RACE reads, yields one record per CDR3 protein. The sample consists of fewer than 550,000 distinct CDR3 sequences, about 16% of them appearing once. Separately, the same data were catalogued under a study of yellow fever vaccine responses in identical twins.

The sample consisted of CD4+ T cells sorted from blood. These receptors were collected from a woman aged 18-29 years in good health. Each CDR3 is given with its conserved first and last residue. A D gene is named only where the DNA matches it firmly. Where a row states a size, it is once, few, many or the class of an expanded clone; other rows omit it.

V: TRBV6-5; D: TRBD1; size: few; J: TRBJ2-5; DNA: TGTGCCAGCAGTTCCGGGACAGGGGGATACAGGGAGACCCAGTACTTC; CDR3: CASSSGTGGYRETQYF
V: TRBV7-6; D: TRBD2; size: once; J: TRBJ2-5; DNA: TGTGCCAGCAGCTTAGCGCCAGCGGGAGGGCCCCCACAAGAGACCCAGTACTTC; CDR3: CASSLAPAGGPPQETQYF
V: TRBV28; D: NA; size: NA; J: TRBJ2-7; DNA: TGTGCCAGCAGTTCTCCCGGGACAAGGGGGTTCGGGGAGCAGTACTTC; CDR3: CASSSPGTRGFGEQYF
V: TRBV12-3/TRBV12-4; D: NA; size: NA; J: TRBJ2-5; DNA: TGTGCCAGCAGCTCCTGGGTTCTCGCGGAGACCCAGTACTTC; CDR3: CASSSWVLAETQYF
V: TRBV9; D: NA; size: many; J: TRBJ2-3; DNA: TGTGCCAGCAGCGTAGTTGCGGGGACCAGCACAGATACGCAGTATTTT; CDR3: CASSVVAGTSTDTQYF
V: TRBV12-3/TRBV12-4; D: TRBD1; size: few; J: TRBJ2-1; DNA: TGTGCCAGCAACCCCCCGGGACAGGTGGGCGCAGAAGAGCAGTTCTTC; CDR3: CASNPPGQVGAEEQFF
V: TRBV15; D: NA; size: few; J: TRBJ1-1; DNA: TGTGCCACCAGCCGCGGGAGAAACACTGAAGCTTTCTTT; CDR3: CATSRGRNTEAFF
V: TRBV10-2; D: NA; size: NA; J: TRBJ2-3; DNA: TGCGCCAGCAGGACGAATACAGCGGCTGGCACAGATACGCAGTATTTT; CDR3: CASRTNTAAGTDTQYF
V: TRBV4-1; D: TRBD1; size: NA; J: TRBJ1-5; DNA: TGCGCCAGCAGCTCTGGGACAGGGGGTTTCAATCAGCCCCAGCATTTT; CDR3: CASSSGTGGFNQPQHF
V: TRBV11-1; D: TRBD1; size: few; J: TRBJ1-1; DNA: TGTGCCAGCAGGGGACCGGGACAGGGGTCTGAAGCTTTCTTT; CDR3: CASRGPGQGSEAFF
V: TRBV12-5; D: NA; size: NA; J: TRBJ1-2; DNA: TGTGCTAGTGGTTCCACCATGTTCAGGGACGGGGGCTACACCTTC; CDR3: CASGSTMFRDGGYTF
V: TRBV28; D: NA; size: few; J: TRBJ2-7; DNA: TGTGCCAGCACCAAAGGACACTCCTACGAGCAGTACTTC; CDR3: CASTKGHSYEQYF
V: TRBV5-1; D: TRBD2; size: NA; J: TRBJ2-7; DNA: TGCGCCAGCAGCTTGGGACTAGCGGGAGGCCTACCCTACGAGCAGTACTTC; CDR3: CASSLGLAGGLPYEQYF
V: TRBV7-2; D: TRBD2; size: NA; J: TRBJ2-1; DNA: TGTGCCAGCAGCTCACTCGCTGGACTAGCGGGAGGGTGGCAGTTCTTC; CDR3: CASSSLAGLAGGWQFF
V: TRBV15; D: TRBD1; size: few; J: TRBJ2-2; DNA: TGTGCCACCAGCATCAGACAGGGGAGGTCCGGGGAGCTGTTTTTT; CDR3: CATSIRQGRSGELFF
V: TRBV3-1; D: NA; size: NA; J: TRBJ2-2; DNA: TGTGCCAGCAGCCAAGAAGTACCCACCGGGGAGCTGTTTTTT; CDR3: CASSQEVPTGELFF
V: TRBV7-9; D: NA; size: few; J: TRBJ2-1; DNA: TGTGCCAGCGATATTGACGGGAACTCCTACAATGAGCAGTTCTTC; CDR3: CASDIDGNSYNEQFF
V: TRBV5-1; D: NA; size: NA; J: TRBJ1-1; DNA: TGCGCCAGCAGCTTTAACGACAGCCACACTGAAGCTTTCTTT; CDR3: CASSFNDSHTEAFF
V: TRBV14; D: NA; size: few; J: TRBJ2-5; DNA: TGTGCCAGCAGCCAAGATCTTGGCACGGGGACCCAGTACTTC; CDR3: CASSQDLGTGTQYF
V: TRBV7-2; D: TRBD2; size: NA; J: TRBJ2-1; DNA: TGTGCCAGCAGCTTACTCTGGGGGGGATCTTCCTACAATGAGCAGTTCTTC; CDR3: CASSLLWGGSSYNEQFF
V: TRBV20-1; D: TRBD1; size: NA; J: TRBJ1-2; DNA: TGCAGTGCAATCTCGACAGGGATCGGAGGCTACACCTTC; CDR3: CSAISTGIGGYTF
V: TRBV10-3; D: NA; size: many; J: TRBJ2-7; DNA: TGTGCCATCAGTGGGGTGGGGACCGAGCAGTACTTC; CDR3: CAISGVGTEQYF
V: TRBV11-2; D: TRBD2; size: NA; J: TRBJ2-4; DNA: TGTGCCAGCAGCTTAGACCTTACTAGCGTAGGCATTCAGTACTTC; CDR3: CASSLDLTSVGIQYF
V: TRBV29-1; D: NA; size: many; J: TRBJ2-4; DNA: TGCAGCGTTGTAGGGGCCTGGGGCATTCAGTACTTC; CDR3: CSVVGAWGIQYF
V: TRBV5-6; D: TRBD2; size: few; J: TRBJ2-1; DNA: TGTGCCAGCAGCTTGATTGGGACTAAAGAAAGGAATGAGCAGTTCTTC; CDR3: CASSLIGTKERNEQFF